These 16 T cell receptor beta chains were all obtained from the same sample, sequenced in a study of beta chain features in type 1 diabetes. Since all of the isolated RNA was reverse transcribed, expressed TCRB transcripts were what got sequenced. Produced via immunoSEQ multiplex PCR; TCRdb's table is partial and in-frame only. The data contain hundreds of thousands of clones, about a sixth of them singletons. The sample was naive CD4+ T cells from blood. Every receptor here comes from a man younger than 35 in good health.

The V and J genes are TRBV5-1 and TRBJ2-2, with D hard to call. Per germline, CDR1 SGHRS and CDR2 YFSETQ. V was pared by 0 bases and J by 5 bases, with 11 bases between. The CDR3 runs to 15 residues. CDR3: CASSLASQPTGELFF. As DNA, the CDR3 is TGCGCCAGCAGCTTGGCCAGCCAGCCAACCGGGGAGCTGTTTTTT.

This clone was counted between two and nine times. The V call is TRBV15, the J call TRBJ2-7, with 7 bases fitting TRBD1. The CDR3 totals 16 residues. CDR1 is LNHNV, CDR2 YYDKDF, per germline (reference sequence). After removal of 3 bases from V and 0 bases from J, the junction contained 8 bases not matched to a gene. In DNA, the CDR3 is TGTGCCACCAGCAGGTTAGGAACAGGGGACTCCTACGAGCAGTACTTC. It specifies CATSRLGTGDSYEQYF. Full variable domain (outside the CDR3, taken from reference TRBV15 and TRBJ2-7): DAMVIQNPRYQVTQFGKPVTLSCSQTLNHNVMYWYQQKSSQAPKLLFHYYDKDFNNEADTPDNFQSRRPNTSFCFLDIRSPGLGDTAMYLCATSRLGTGDSYEQYFGPGTRLTVT.

The chain recombines TRBV29-1 with TRBJ1-2; possible D gene TRBD1, 5 bases. The CDR3 runs 14 residues. In germline, CDR1 is SQVTM, CDR2 ANQGSEA. V dropped 2 bases and J dropped 1 base, with 11 bases sitting between them. The CDR3 is CSVEQGFHNYGYTF. The CDR3 DNA is TGCAGCGTTGAACAGGGATTTCATAACTATGGCTACACCTTC. The complete variable domain, with remaining parts taken from reference TRBV29-1 and TRBJ1-2, reads SAVISQKPSRDICQRGTSLTIQCQVDSQVTMMFWYRQQPGQSLTLIATANQGSEATYESGFVIDKFPISRPNLTFSTLTVSNMSPEDSSIYLCSVEQGFHNYGYTFGSGTRLTVV.

The J gene is TRBJ2-7, the V gene TRBV19; D uncertain. CDR1 LNHDA and CDR2 SQIVND come from the germline V gene (reference sequence). Between the trimmed V and J ends, which lost 9 bases and 3 bases, there was a span of 18 bases. The CDR3 spans 14 residues. The chain's CDR3 is CASGGNNPGYEQYF. The CDR3 bases are TGTGCCAGCGGTGGGAACAACCCGGGCTACGAGCAGTACTTC.

This clone appeared many times. The chain links TRBV23-1 to TRBJ2-2, with 8 bases that match TRBD1. TRBV23-1 is an ORF for which the function is uncertain. This CDR3 spans 17 amino acids. Losses at the gene ends were 0 bases for V and 6 bases for J; bases not matched to a gene: 9. The chain's CDR3 is CASSQSWRTGSAGELFF. Here the CDR3 DNA reads TGCGCCAGCAGTCAATCTTGGAGGACAGGGTCCGCCGGGGAGCTGTTTTTT.

This clone was counted a few times. The V gene is TRBV4-2, the J gene TRBJ1-1; D unresolved. Germline CDR1 and CDR2: LGHNA and YNFKEQ. V was trimmed by 1 base and J by 0 bases, leaving 6 bases between them. This CDR3 region has 14 residues. CDR3 sequence reads: CASSQVILNTEAFF. The CDR3 DNA reads TGTGCCAGCAGCCAAGTAATTCTGAACACTGAAGCTTTCTTT.

A few counts support this clone. The same CDR3 also results from other DNA sequences found in this sample. This chain links TRBV18 with TRBJ2-7; 12 positions agree with TRBD2. This CDR3 spans 15 amino acids. Germline V lookup: CDR1 KGHSH, CDR2 LQKENI. The ends lost 4 bases at V and 2 bases at J; junction bases unmatched: 3. CDR3 in amino acids: CASSLTSGGTYEQYF. CDR3 coding DNA: TGTGCCAGCTCACTGACTAGCGGGGGCACCTACGAGCAGTACTTC.

The chain couples TRBV7-2 to TRBJ1-2, with 7 positions matching TRBD1. The CDR3 contains 15 residues. CDR1 and CDR2 from the germline V gene are SGHTA and FQGNSA. V shed 1 base, J shed 5 bases, and the junction held 7 bases outside the gene matches. The CDR3: CASSLVQGGNYGYTF. Written as DNA, the CDR3 is TGTGCCAGCAGCTTAGTCCAGGGGGGGAATTATGGCTACACCTTC.

This clone showed up just a few times. This chain connects TRBV2 to TRBJ2-7; the match to TRBD2 covers 7 bases. The J segment lost 4 bases and the V segment lost 1 base, leaving 7 bases of the junction unmatched. The CDR3 spans 15 residues. CDR1 and CDR2 (germline): SNHLY, FYNNEI. This CDR3 reads CASSEGGGKGYEQYF. The CDR3 nucleotides read TGTGCCAGCAGTGAAGGGGGAGGGAAGGGTTACGAGCAGTACTTC.

This clone has just one count. This sequence joins TRBV7-2 and TRBJ2-5; D may correspond to TRBD1 or TRBD2 (5 bases each). Germline V gene sequence: CDR1 SGHTA, CDR2 FQGNSA. Trimming shortened V by 5 bases and J by 0 bases, and 16 bases separated the two germline ends. CDR3 length: 16 residues. CDR3 DNA: TGTGCCAGCAGCCCCGACGGGGCCCTCTACCAAGAGACCCAGTACTTC. Residues: CASSPDGALYQETQYF.

The rearrangement uses TRBV5-1 and TRBJ2-3; D possibly uses TRBD1 or TRBD2 (5 bases each). Germline V gene lookup returns CDR1 SGHRS and CDR2 YFSETQ. The V and J ends lost 0 bases and 1 base respectively, with 12 bases between them. The CDR3 is made up of 16 amino acids. CDR3: CASSLVGTLRTDTQYF. The CDR3 bases are TGCGCCAGCAGCTTGGTGGGGACCCTACGCACAGATACGCAGTATTTT.

This clone was observed a few times. The chain links TRBV9 to TRBJ2-5; D gene unclear. The V gene lost 3 bases and the J gene lost 5 bases, with 14 bases spanning the gap. The length of the CDR3 is 14 residues. Germline V gene lookup returns CDR1 SGDLS and CDR2 YYNGEE. CDR3 loop: CASSEHTSRETQYF. The CDR3 DNA sequence: TGTGCCAGCAGCGAACATACTTCTCGGGAGACCCAGTACTTC.

The V gene is TRBV30, the J gene TRBJ2-1; D is undetermined. The germline V and J ends were trimmed by 8 bases and 0 bases, with 17 bases remaining between them. Germline loops: CDR1 GTSNPN, CDR2 SVGIG (reference sequence). The CDR3 extends over 15 amino acids. CDR3 region: CALRRLSSSYNEQFF. The CDR3 coding sequence is TGTGCCCTCCGCCGCTTGTCCAGCTCCTACAATGAGCAGTTCTTC.

The chain recombines TRBV5-4 with TRBJ1-4; possible D gene TRBD1, 6 bases. The CDR3 runs to 16 residues. V gave up 0 bases and J gave up 3 bases, with 12 bases separating them. Germline values: CDR1 SGHNT, CDR2 YYREEE (reference sequence). The CDR3 region is CASSLGTAVANEKLFF. As DNA, the CDR3 is TGTGCCAGCAGCTTGGGGACAGCCGTCGCTAATGAAAAACTGTTTTTT.

This CDR3 is CAWIHANYGYTF. The CDR3 DNA reads TGTGCCTGGATACATGCTAACTATGGCTACACCTTC. This chain joins TRBV30 and TRBJ1-2; D uncertain. Germline V CDR1 and CDR2: GTSNPN, SVGIG (reference sequence). This CDR3 has 12 amino acids. V lost 4 bases and J 0 bases, leaving 6 bases between the germline ends.

J is TRBJ1-5 and V is TRBV4-1; D gene unclear. Trimming stripped 0 bases from V and 0 bases from J, with 12 bases between. The CDR3 sequence is 17 residues long. Germline CDR1 reads MGHRA; CDR2 reads YSYEKL. The CDR3 coding sequence is TGCGCCAGCAGCCAAGATAGACGGCAGACTAGCAATCAGCCCCAGCATTTT. Translation: CASSQDRRQTSNQPQHF.